This T cell receptor (beta chain) came from a study of low-dose radiotherapy and immunotherapy resistance in tumors. On the study more broadly: While receiving nivolumab 240 mg every two weeks, patients also received ipilimumab 1 mg/kg every six weeks, both intravenously.

CDR3 length: 15 residues. V dropped 1 base and J dropped 2 bases, with 12 bases sitting between them. The germline V gene encodes CDR1 SEHNR and CDR2 FQNEAQ (reference sequence). Covering alpha and beta chains, TRAV- and TRBV-specific primers were used for the first-strand cDNA. TCR amplification ran about 20 PCR cycles using constant-region and V-primer adapter primers. Isolated mRNA underwent amplification by in vitro transcription. MiXCR, applied by TCRdb to the reads, yields one record per CDR3 protein. The sample holds some 57,000 distinct CDR3 sequences, around 27% seen once. This clonotype was detected many times. Noted time point: before trial treatment. Each donor was administered nivolumab, ipilimumab, aspirin, low-dose cyclophosphamide and low-dose radiotherapy.

Material: PBMCs, obtained before treatment. The receptor was derived from a male donor with prostate cancer. The genes are TRBV7-9 and TRBJ2-7; D is perhaps TRBD1 or TRBD2 (5 bases each). The DNA of the CDR3 is TGTGCCAGCAGCTTAGTTGGGACGAAAACCTACGAGCAGTACTTC. It specifies CASSLVGTKTYEQYF.